This passage covers 15 T cell receptor beta chains from one sample sequenced in a study of T cell responses to AZD1222 COVID-19 vaccine. Using immunoSEQ multiplex PCR, the repertoire was profiled, and TCRdb retains in-frame clones only, with some absent. This table has approximately 130,000 clones, 90% appearing once. The sample here was peripheral blood, taken on day 0 of AZD1222 vaccination. Every receptor here comes from an adult in good health.

As concerns this clone: The same CDR3 arises from other DNA sequences in this sample as well. The rearrangement uses TRBV6-5 and TRBJ2-3; D gene unclear. From germline, CDR1 is MNHEY and CDR2 SVGAGI. This CDR3 is built from 13 residues. Between the trimmed V and J ends, which lost 6 bases and 0 bases, there was a span of 7 bases. The CDR3 protein is CASRGTSTDTQYF. The CDR3 bases are TGTGCCAGCAGGGGAACTAGCACAGATACGCAGTATTTT.

This chain joins TRBV27 and TRBJ2-1; 7 bases match TRBD2. V shed 11 bases, J shed 6 bases, and the junction held 22 bases outside the gene matches. The CDR3 covers 17 residues. Germline-derived CDR1 and CDR2 are MNHEY and SMNVEV (reference sequence). Here the CDR3 reads CALWAGVKGRETNEQFF. DNA of the CDR3: TGTGCCCTATGGGCTGGGGTAAAAGGGCGGGAGACCAATGAGCAGTTCTTC.

The rearrangement links TRBV7-2 to TRBJ1-1, with 7 positions matching TRBD1. The germline CDR1 and CDR2 sequences are SGHTA and FQGNSA. The CDR3 has 16 residues. Trimming took 4 bases from V and 5 from J; bases not matched to a gene: 13. DNA of the CDR3: TGTGCCAGCAGCTCGACCCTCGCGACAGGGAGGACTGAAGCTTTCTTT. Its translation: CASSSTLATGRTEAFF.

V usage is TRBV6-2 or TRBV6-3 and J usage is TRBJ2-3; the match to TRBD1 covers 7 bases. V lost 8 bases, J lost 4 bases, and 9 bases stayed unmatched. The CDR3 extends over 14 amino acids. Germline V lookup: CDR1 MNHEY, CDR2 SVGEGT. The CDR3 DNA sequence: TGTGCCAGCTGCCGGGACAGCCCCCCAGATACGCAGTATTTT. This sequence encodes CASCRDSPPDTQYF.

The genes are TRBV11-2 and TRBJ2-2, with 7 bases that match TRBD1. This CDR3 comprises 14 residues. V shed 5 bases, J shed 3 bases, and the junction held 3 bases outside the gene matches. Germline CDR1 and CDR2: SGHAT and FQNNGV. The CDR3 spells CASSRDRDTGELFF. The CDR3 DNA reads as TGTGCCAGCAGCCGGGACAGAGACACCGGGGAGCTGTTTTTT.

DNA of the CDR3: TGCGCCAGCAGCGAAACAGGGGAGACCCAGTACTTC. Protein: CASSETGETQYF. This rearrangement joins TRBV5-1 to TRBJ2-5; weak D call: TRBD1 (6 bases). V was trimmed by 4 bases and J by 5 bases, leaving 9 bases between them. This CDR3 has 12 amino acids. Germline CDR1 and CDR2: SGHRS and YFSETQ.

V gene TRBV12-3 or TRBV12-4 combines with J gene TRBJ2-6; D call uncertain. The germline V and J ends were trimmed by 8 bases and 4 bases, with 9 bases remaining between them. CDR3 size: 13 residues. CDR3 sequence (DNA): TGTGCCAGCGGTTCAGCGGGGGCCAACGTCCTGACTTTC. As protein: CASGSAGANVLTF.

The chain is built from TRBV28 and TRBJ2-5; D not certain. Trimming stripped 2 bases from V and 10 bases from J, with 23 bases between. The CDR3 length is 16 residues. Germline CDR1 MDHEN, CDR2 SYDVKM. CDR3 loop: CASSLRTRSSQLDQYF. The CDR3 nucleotides are TGTGCCAGCAGTTTAAGGACCCGATCATCCCAGTTGGACCAGTACTTC. Full variable domain (remainder filled in from reference TRBV28 and TRBJ2-5): DVKVTQSSRYLVKRTGEKVFLECVQDMDHENMFWYRQDPGLGLRLIYFSYDVKMKEKGDIPEGYSVSREKKERFSLILESASTNQTSMYLCASSLRTRSSQLDQYFGPGTRLLVL.

This clone occurred once. The CDR3 here is CASSLEMAAYGELFF. The CDR3 coding sequence is TGCGCCAGCAGCTTGGAAATGGCTGCTTACGGGGAGCTGTTTTTT. The V and J genes are TRBV5-1 and TRBJ2-2, with D hard to call. Trimming left V 0 bases short and J 7 bases short, with 13 bases between. This CDR3 comprises 15 residues. Germline assignment: CDR1 SGHRS and CDR2 YFSETQ. The full variable domain, completed using reference TRBV5-1 and TRBJ2-2, is KAGVTQTPRYLIKTRGQQVTLSCSPISGHRSVSWYQQTPGQGLQFLFEYFSETQRNKGNFPGRFSGRQFSNSRSEMNVSTLELGDSALYLCASSLEMAAYGELFFGEGSRLTVL.

This clone has only one observation. This chain joins TRBV3-1 (or the pseudogene TRBV3-2) and TRBJ2-7, with 7 positions matching TRBD2. The CDR3 sequence is 18 residues long. V dropped 0 bases and J dropped 1; count of bases not matched to a gene: 12. Germline values: CDR1 LGHDT, CDR2 YNNKEL (reference sequence). The CDR3 is CASSQDQRGSLRSYEQYF. In DNA form, the CDR3 reads TGTGCCAGCAGCCAAGATCAACGCGGGAGTTTGAGGTCCTACGAGCAGTACTTC.

This chain joins TRBV28 and TRBJ1-2, with D possibly being TRBD1 (6 bases). Between the trimmed V and J ends, which lost 7 bases and 2 bases, there was a span of 17 bases. The CDR3 is made up of 15 amino acids. The germline V gene encodes CDR1 MDHEN and CDR2 SYDVKM. In nucleotides, the CDR3 is TGTGCCAGCACTCAGGTGGCAGGGGTGAACTATGGCTACACCTTC. Translating gives CASTQVAGVNYGYTF.

CDR3: CASNPGQGSQPQHF. CDR3 DNA: TGTGCCAGCAACCCGGGACAGGGAAGTCAGCCCCAGCATTTT. V gene TRBV4-2 combines with J gene TRBJ1-5; 9 nucleotides align to TRBD1. CDR1 and CDR2 from the germline V gene are LGHNA and YNFKEQ. Unmatched junction bases numbered 7, after V lost 7 bases and J lost 6 bases. CDR3 size: 14 residues.

This clone was observed a few times. V gene TRBV7-9 combines with J gene TRBJ2-7; D may be TRBD2 (6 bases). Germline CDR1 reads SEHNR; CDR2 reads FQNEAQ (reference sequence). This CDR3 is built from 12 residues. Trimming shortened V by 5 bases and J by 5 bases, and 10 bases separated the two germline ends. CDR3 in amino acids: CASSPGGNEQYF. The CDR3 bases are TGTGCCAGCAGCCCTGGAGGGAACGAGCAGTACTTC. The full variable domain, rest sourced from reference TRBV7-9 and TRBJ2-7, is DTGVSQNPRHKITKRGQNVTFRCDPISEHNRLYWYRQTLGQGPEFLTYFQNEAQLEKSRLLSDRFSAERPKGSFSTLEIQRTEQGDSAMYLCASSPGGNEQYFGPGTRLTVT.

The genes are TRBV28 and TRBJ2-7; no reliable D call. Trimming left V 6 bases short and J 7 bases short, with 10 bases between. Per the germline V gene, CDR1 is MDHEN and CDR2 is SYDVKM. The CDR3 sequence is 11 residues long. CDR3 region: CASSPGWEQYF. The CDR3 DNA sequence: TGTGCCAGCAGCCCAGGTTGGGAGCAGTACTTC. The variable domain in full, with the rest retrieved from reference TRBV28 and TRBJ2-7, is DVKVTQSSRYLVKRTGEKVFLECVQDMDHENMFWYRQDPGLGLRLIYFSYDVKMKEKGDIPEGYSVSREKKERFSLILESASTNQTSMYLCASSPGWEQYFGPGTRLTVT.

The CDR3 DNA reads as TGTGCCATCAGTGGGACTAGCGGGACGAACACCGGGGAGCTGTTTTTT. As protein: CAISGTSGTNTGELFF. V gene TRBV10-3 combines with J gene TRBJ2-2; 12 bases map to TRBD2. Germline V CDR1 and CDR2: ENHRY, SYGVKD. CDR3 length: 16 residues. J was trimmed by 0 bases and V by 4 bases; bases with no gene match: 0.